The entry that follows covers one TCR beta chain sequence. Profiled with immunoSEQ multiplex PCR; TCRdb holds only in-frame clones, not every one. The sample has roughly 60,000 clones; about 89% are singletons. The time point denotes: neoterminal ileum biopsy at postoperative endoscopy, about 6 months after surgery. This CDR3 has 17 amino acids. Trimming stripped 7 bases from V and 0 bases from J, with 18 bases between. Germline lookup yields CDR1 MNHEY and CDR2 SMNVEV (reference sequence). The sample comes from a study of T cell repertoires in ileal Crohn's disease. Sequenced material: ileal tissue. The gene calls are TRBV27 and TRBJ1-4; no clear D gene. The clonotype originates from an adult with Crohn's disease. CDR3 DNA: TGTGCCAGCACAGGATCGGCTGTACAGTCAACTAATGAAAAACTGTTTTTT. It is translated as CASTGSAVQSTNEKLFF.